The present entry profiles one T cell receptor (beta chain) with its context. The antigen is not known. The length of the CDR3 is 13 residues. J was trimmed by 13 bases and V by 0 bases; bases with no gene match: 6. In germline, CDR1 is LNHNV, CDR2 YYDKDF (reference sequence). Template switching introduced a universal primer site, and the cDNA bore unique molecular identifiers. TCRdb re-called the 5' RACE reads through MiXCR, storing one row per CDR3 protein. The sample consists of 450,000 to 600,000 distinct CDR3 sequences, about a fifth of them appearing once. This entry comes from a study of identical twins. The study's findings and limits: Twin pairs' shared out-of-frame alpha sequences were enriched in low generation probability.

Another study also made use of these data, one on yellow fever vaccine responses in identical twins. That paper adds: Vaccine-induced T cell responses in twins were reportedly observed to appear partly convergent, partly personalized.

The chain has TRBV15 and TRBJ2-1; TRBD1 matches at 7 bases. The source is a woman aged 18-29 years in good health. Sequencing input: CD4+ T cells sorted from blood. CDR3 region: CATSRDIGDRQFF. DNA of the CDR3: TGTGCCACCAGCAGAGATATAGGGGACAGACAGTTCTTC.